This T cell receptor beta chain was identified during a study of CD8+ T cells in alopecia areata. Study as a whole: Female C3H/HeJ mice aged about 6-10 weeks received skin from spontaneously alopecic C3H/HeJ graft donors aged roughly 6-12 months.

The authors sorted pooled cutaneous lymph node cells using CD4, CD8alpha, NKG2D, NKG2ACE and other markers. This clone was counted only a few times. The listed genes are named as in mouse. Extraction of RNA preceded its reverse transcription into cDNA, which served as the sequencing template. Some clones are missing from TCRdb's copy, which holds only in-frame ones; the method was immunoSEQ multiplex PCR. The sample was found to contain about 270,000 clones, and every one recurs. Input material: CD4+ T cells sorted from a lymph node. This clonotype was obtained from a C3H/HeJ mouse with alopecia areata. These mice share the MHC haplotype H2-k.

CDR3 DNA (partial): TGTGCCAGCGGTGCCCTACTGGGGGGGCATGCT. Its translation is CASGALLGGHA. The whole CDR3 region reads CASGALLGGHAEQFF. The V and J genes are TRBV13-2 and TRBJ2-1; 11 nucleotides match TRBD2. The DNA ends 4 residues before the CDR3 does, and the rest of the CDR3 is filled in from the germline J gene. Germline V gene data show CDR1 as NNHNN and CDR2 as SYGAGS (reference sequence). This CDR3 comprises 15 residues. The J segment lost 5 bases and the V segment lost 3 bases, leaving 4 bases of the junction unmatched.